The entry below gives a single T cell receptor (beta chain) sequence along with its context. This specimen belongs to a study of blood T cell repertoires in COVID-19. For the study at large: From the United States, Italy and Spain came samples of acute and convalescent COVID-19. Sources were T cells, B-cell-depleted T cells, or PBMCs; the material itself was cDNA or gDNA.

The CDR3 has 15 amino acids. With V trimmed by 5 bases and J by 12 bases, 12 bases remained unmatched. CDR1 SGHDT and CDR2 YYEEEE come from the germline V gene. Original processing notes: The authors estimated nucleated cell counts from reference gene primer amplification. Using immunoSEQ multiplex PCR, the repertoire was profiled, and TCRdb retains in-frame clones only, with some absent. The V and J calls and clone size are taken from that table; D and trimming were inferred from the DNA. The sample yields 200,000 to 300,000 clones, roughly 82% seen once. The TCR originated in a man between 35 and 55 years old who had recovered from COVID-19. The J gene is TRBJ1-6, the V gene TRBV5-6, with 9 positions matching TRBD1. Sequencing input: peripheral blood. CDR3 residues: CASSFAGTGIEPLHF. As DNA, the CDR3 is TGTGCCAGCAGTTTTGCCGGGACAGGGATCGAACCCCTCCACTTT.